This entry features one T cell receptor (beta chain) sequence. Its antigen is unknown. Genomic DNA from each subset was divided evenly over several immunoSEQ plates. Per sorted-subset replicate PCR, input was around 200 ng DNA, representing tens of thousands of T cell genomes. In the original processing: Junction-only sequences without quality scores were provided by ImmunoSEQ, so filtering was different. Libraries were prepared by immunoSEQ multiplex PCR; TCRdb keeps only in-frame clonotypes and omits some of them. That table supplies the V and J calls and clone size; D and trimming were determined from the DNA. Among about 820,000 clones listed, 90% to 95% were seen once. These data belong to a study of shared clonotypes between healthy human individuals. This CDR3 has 14 amino acids. Trimming left V 4 bases short and J 1 base short, with 11 bases between. CDR1 is SNHLY, CDR2 FYNNEI, per germline.

Naive CD8 cells were CD45RO-negative, positively selected for CCR7, excluding terminally differentiated effector memory CD45RA+ cells. Study observations and caveats: Naive subsets usually exceeded memory subsets in estimated richness.

This clonotype was sampled from a man aged 25-40 years in good health. The sequenced sample was naive CD8+ T cells sorted from blood. The gene calls are TRBV2 and TRBJ2-7; D is ambiguous. CDR3: CASSGGGRSYEQYF. CDR3 coding DNA: TGTGCCAGCAGTGGGGGTGGCAGGTCCTACGAGCAGTACTTC.